Shown below are 11 T cell receptor beta chains from a single sample sequenced in a study of blood T cell repertoires in COVID-19. Clones were read by immunoSEQ multiplex PCR, and TCRdb kept only the in-frame ones, dropping some. The sample has hundreds of thousands of clones, approximately 84% seen once. Sequencing used PBMCs or T cells enriched from blood (not recorded which). These receptors came from a man in his forties who had recovered from COVID-19.

This clone came up a few times. The chain has TRBV5-4 and TRBJ2-7, with 9 nucleotides matching TRBD1. V trimming: 4 bases; J trimming: 3 bases; junction bases outside the gene matches: 11. The germline V gene has CDR1 SGHNT and CDR2 YYREEE (reference sequence). This CDR3 contains 16 residues. The CDR3 sequence: CASSPAGTGSFYEQYF. CDR3 coding DNA: TGTGCCAGCAGCCCGGCGGGGACAGGGTCTTTCTACGAGCAGTACTTC.

The chain couples TRBV24-1 to TRBJ1-2; TRBD1 matches 9 bases. Trimming cost V 3 bases and J 8 bases; bases outside gene matches: 3. CDR1 is KGHDR and CDR2 is SFDVKD in the germline V gene. This CDR3 is built from 13 residues. CDR3 residues: CATSDGTGRGYTF. The CDR3 DNA is TGTGCCACCAGTGATGGGACAGGGCGCGGCTACACCTTC.

This sequence joins TRBV28 and TRBJ1-1; D gene unclear. The V gene lost 5 bases and the J gene lost 6 bases, with 13 bases spanning the gap. Germline V lookup: CDR1 MDHEN, CDR2 SYDVKM. CDR3 length: 13 residues. The CDR3, as DNA: TGTGCCAGCAGTCCCCTACAGTGGCCTGAAGCTTTCTTT. This codes for CASSPLQWPEAFF.

The chain carries TRBV11-2 and TRBJ1-2, with 8 nucleotides matching TRBD1. Unmatched junction bases numbered 6, after V lost 5 bases and J lost 1 base. Per the germline V gene, CDR1 is SGHAT and CDR2 is FQNNGV. The length of the CDR3 is 15 residues. CDR3 region: CASSPGTGFNYGYTF. DNA for the CDR3: TGTGCCAGCAGCCCGGGGACAGGCTTTAACTATGGCTACACCTTC.

The CDR3 nucleotides are TGTGCCAGCAGCGTCGGACTAGCGGGGGGACAAGAGACCCAGTACTTC. Its protein product is CASSVGLAGGQETQYF. J is TRBJ2-5 and V is TRBV7-2; 14 bases agree with TRBD2. Germline lookup yields CDR1 SGHTA and CDR2 FQGNSA. The V gene end was trimmed by 5 bases and the J gene end by 2 bases; junction bases not matched to a gene: 4. The CDR3 is 16 residues long.

The chain carries TRBV30 and TRBJ2-7; the match to TRBD1 covers 8 bases. CDR3 length: 15 amino acids. The V segment lost 0 bases and the J segment 6 bases; nucleotides outside the gene matches: 10. The V gene's germline CDR1 is GTSNPN and CDR2 SVGIG (reference sequence). CDR3 residues: CAWSVPDREGGEQYF. The DNA for the CDR3 is TGTGCCTGGAGTGTCCCGGACAGGGAAGGTGGCGAGCAGTACTTC.

This clone showed up just once. J is TRBJ2-1 and V is TRBV18; D is possibly TRBD1 (5 bases). Germline lookup yields CDR1 KGHSH and CDR2 LQKENI. The V and J ends lost 1 base and 2 bases respectively, with 9 bases between them. The CDR3 covers 15 residues. The DNA for the CDR3 is TGTGCCAGCTCACCACAGGGGCCAGCCTACAATGAGCAGTTCTTC. Amino acid sequence: CASSPQGPAYNEQFF.

This clone was counted a single time. V and J are TRBV6-1 and TRBJ2-7; 11 nucleotides agree with TRBD2. Trimming at V came to 1 base and at J to 6 bases, leaving 5 bases not matched to a gene. Per germline, CDR1 MNHNS and CDR2 SASEGT. This CDR3 is 15 amino acids long. The CDR3 DNA follows: TGTGCCAGCAGTGAAGGACTAGCGGGACCCCTCGAGCAGTACTTC. The encoded protein is CASSEGLAGPLEQYF.

V usage is TRBV3-1 (or the pseudogene TRBV3-2) and J usage is TRBJ1-1, with a weak D call TRBD1 (5 bases). Trimming removed 0 bases from V and 1 base from J, with 6 bases in between. From germline, CDR1 is LGHDT and CDR2 YNNKEL (reference sequence). The CDR3 runs 14 residues. CDR3 amino acids: CASSQEGGNTEAFF. CDR3 DNA sequence: TGTGCCAGCAGCCAAGAGGGGGGGAACACTGAAGCTTTCTTT.

The gene calls are TRBV28 and TRBJ2-1, with 11 nucleotides matching TRBD2. The ends lost 5 bases at V and 5 bases at J; junction bases unmatched: 5. This CDR3 region has 15 residues. The germline CDR1 and CDR2 sequences are MDHEN and SYDVKM. CDR3: CASSQTSGAHNEQFF. The CDR3, as DNA: TGTGCCAGCAGTCAGACTAGCGGGGCCCACAATGAGCAGTTCTTC.

CDR3 nucleotides: TGTGCCTGGAGTGTACTCAATTCTGGAAACACCATATATTTT. Protein product: CAWSVLNSGNTIYF. The rearrangement uses TRBV30 and TRBJ1-3, with no clear D. CDR1 and CDR2 from the germline V gene are GTSNPN and SVGIG (reference sequence). The CDR3 consists of 14 residues. Trimming removed 0 bases at V and 1 base at J, with 7 bases between.